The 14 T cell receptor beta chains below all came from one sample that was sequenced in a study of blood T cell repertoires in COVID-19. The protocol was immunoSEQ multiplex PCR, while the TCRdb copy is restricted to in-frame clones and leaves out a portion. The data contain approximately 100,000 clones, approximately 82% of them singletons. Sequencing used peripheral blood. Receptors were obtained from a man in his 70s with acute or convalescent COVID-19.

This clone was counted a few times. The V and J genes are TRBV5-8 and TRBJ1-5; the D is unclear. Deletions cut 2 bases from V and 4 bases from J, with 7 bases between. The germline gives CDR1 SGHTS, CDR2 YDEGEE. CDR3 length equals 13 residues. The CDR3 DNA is TGTGCCAGCAGCTTTCCCGGGAATCAGCCCCAGCATTTT. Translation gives CASSFPGNQPQHF.

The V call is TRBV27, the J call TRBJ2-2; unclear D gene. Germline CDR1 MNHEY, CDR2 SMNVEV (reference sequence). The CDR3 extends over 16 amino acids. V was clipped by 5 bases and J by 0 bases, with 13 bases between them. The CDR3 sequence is CASSLHTLSNTGELFF. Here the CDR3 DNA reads TGTGCCAGCAGTCTCCACACGCTTTCGAACACCGGGGAGCTGTTTTTT.

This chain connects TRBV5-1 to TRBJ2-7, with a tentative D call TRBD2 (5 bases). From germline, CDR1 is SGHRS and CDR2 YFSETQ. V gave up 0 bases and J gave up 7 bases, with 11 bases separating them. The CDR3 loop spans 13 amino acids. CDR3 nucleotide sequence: TGCGCCAGCAGCTTGGCGGGGTTTAGGGAGCAGTACTTC. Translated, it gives CASSLAGFREQYF. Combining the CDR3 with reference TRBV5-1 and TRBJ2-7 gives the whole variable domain KAGVTQTPRYLIKTRGQQVTLSCSPISGHRSVSWYQQTPGQGLQFLFEYFSETQRNKGNFPGRFSGRQFSNSRSEMNVSTLELGDSALYLCASSLAGFREQYFGPGTRLTVT.

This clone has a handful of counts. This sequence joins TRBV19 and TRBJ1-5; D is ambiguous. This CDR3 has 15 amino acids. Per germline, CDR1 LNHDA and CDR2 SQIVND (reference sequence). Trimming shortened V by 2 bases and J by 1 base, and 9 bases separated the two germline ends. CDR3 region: CASSIRRGSNQPQHF. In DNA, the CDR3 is TGTGCCAGTAGTATAAGGCGGGGAAGCAATCAGCCCCAGCATTTT.

Here the CDR3 DNA reads TGTGCCAGCAGTTCCCTATCCTCTCAGGGGGCCCTCTCCCTGACTTTC. Its protein product is CASSSLSSQGALSLTF. The gene calls are TRBV6-5 and TRBJ2-6; TRBD1 agrees at 8 bases. Germline V lookup: CDR1 MNHEY, CDR2 SVGAGI. The V gene end was trimmed by 4 bases and the J gene end by 15 bases; junction bases not matched to a gene: 17. CDR3 length: 16 amino acids.

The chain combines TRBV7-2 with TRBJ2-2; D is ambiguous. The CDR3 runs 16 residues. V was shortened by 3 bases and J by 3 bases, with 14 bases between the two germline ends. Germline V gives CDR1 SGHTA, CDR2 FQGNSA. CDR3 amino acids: CASSFVVVRDTGELFF. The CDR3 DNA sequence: TGTGCCAGCAGCTTTGTAGTAGTTCGGGACACCGGGGAGCTGTTTTTT. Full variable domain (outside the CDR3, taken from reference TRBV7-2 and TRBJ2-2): GAGVSQSPSNKVTEKGKDVELRCDPISGHTALYWYRQSLGQGLEFLIYFQGNSAPDKSGLPSDRFSAERTGGSVSTLTIQRTQQEDSAVYLCASSFVVVRDTGELFFGEGSRLTVL.

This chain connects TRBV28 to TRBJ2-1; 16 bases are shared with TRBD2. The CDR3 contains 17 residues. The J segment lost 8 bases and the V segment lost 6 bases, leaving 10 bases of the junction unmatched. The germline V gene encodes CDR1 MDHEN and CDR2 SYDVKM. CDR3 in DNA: TGTGCCAGCAGGAAGGGACTAGCGGGAGGGCCTGACCATGAGCAGTTCTTC. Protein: CASRKGLAGGPDHEQFF. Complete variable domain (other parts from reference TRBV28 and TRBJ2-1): DVKVTQSSRYLVKRTGEKVFLECVQDMDHENMFWYRQDPGLGLRLIYFSYDVKMKEKGDIPEGYSVSREKKERFSLILESASTNQTSMYLCASRKGLAGGPDHEQFFGPGTRLTVL.

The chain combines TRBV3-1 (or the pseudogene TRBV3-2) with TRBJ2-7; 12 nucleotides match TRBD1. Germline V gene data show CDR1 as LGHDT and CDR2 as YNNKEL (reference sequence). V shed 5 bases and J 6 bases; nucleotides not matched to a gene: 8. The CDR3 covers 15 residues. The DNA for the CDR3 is TGTGCCAGCAGCAGAACCGGGACAGGGGGCGCCGAGCAGTACTTC. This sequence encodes CASSRTGTGGAEQYF.

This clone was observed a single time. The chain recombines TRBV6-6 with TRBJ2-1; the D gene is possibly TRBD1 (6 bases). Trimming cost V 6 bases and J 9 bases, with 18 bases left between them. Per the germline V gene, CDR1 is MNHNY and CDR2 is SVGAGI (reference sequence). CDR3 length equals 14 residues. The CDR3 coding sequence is TGTGCCAGCAGCGGACAGAAAGCCTACGGTGAGCAGTTCTTC. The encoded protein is CASSGQKAYGEQFF.

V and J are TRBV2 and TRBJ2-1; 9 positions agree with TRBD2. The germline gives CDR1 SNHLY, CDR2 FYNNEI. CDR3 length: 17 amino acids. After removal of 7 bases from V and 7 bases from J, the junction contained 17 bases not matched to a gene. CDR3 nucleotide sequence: TGTGCCAGCACGCTTTCGGGTAGCGGGAGAGTTTGGAATGAGCAGTTCTTC. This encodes CASTLSGSGRVWNEQFF.

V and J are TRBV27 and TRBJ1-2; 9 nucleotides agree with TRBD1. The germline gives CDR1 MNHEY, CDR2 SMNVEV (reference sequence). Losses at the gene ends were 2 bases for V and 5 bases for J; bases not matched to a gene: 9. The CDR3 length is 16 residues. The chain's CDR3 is CASSLKQGAHQYGYTF. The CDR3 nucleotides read TGTGCCAGCAGTTTAAAACAGGGGGCGCATCAGTATGGCTACACCTTC.

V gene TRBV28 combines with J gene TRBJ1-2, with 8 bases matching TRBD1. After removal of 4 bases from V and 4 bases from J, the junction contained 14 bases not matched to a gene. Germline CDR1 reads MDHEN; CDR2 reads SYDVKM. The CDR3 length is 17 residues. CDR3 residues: CASSSGTGPAYGYGYTF. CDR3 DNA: TGTGCCAGCAGTTCCGGGACAGGACCCGCCTACGGCTATGGCTACACCTTC.

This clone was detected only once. CDR3 protein: CAWRKPTQGATEAFF. The CDR3 bases are TGTGCCTGGAGGAAACCGACTCAGGGGGCGACTGAAGCTTTCTTT. V usage is TRBV30 and J usage is TRBJ1-1; 8 positions match TRBD1. V lost 3 bases and J lost 5; bases outside the gene matches: 11. The CDR3 covers 15 residues. Germline CDR1 reads GTSNPN; CDR2 reads SVGIG (reference sequence). The full variable domain, rest sourced from reference TRBV30 and TRBJ1-1, is SQTIHQWPATLVQPVGSPLSLECTVEGTSNPNLYWYRQAAGRGLQLLFYSVGIGQISSEVPQNLSASRPQDRQFILSSKKLLLSDSGFYLCAWRKPTQGATEAFFGQGTRLTVV.

The CDR3 DNA reads TGTGCCAGCAGCTTAGTGGCTAGCGGGAGGGCCCCAGATACGCAGTATTTT. It translates to CASSLVASGRAPDTQYF. The V call is TRBV7-2, the J call TRBJ2-3; 12 bases map to TRBD2. The germline gives CDR1 SGHTA, CDR2 FQGNSA. The CDR3 runs to 17 residues. With V trimmed by 1 base and J by 4 bases, 6 bases remained unmatched.